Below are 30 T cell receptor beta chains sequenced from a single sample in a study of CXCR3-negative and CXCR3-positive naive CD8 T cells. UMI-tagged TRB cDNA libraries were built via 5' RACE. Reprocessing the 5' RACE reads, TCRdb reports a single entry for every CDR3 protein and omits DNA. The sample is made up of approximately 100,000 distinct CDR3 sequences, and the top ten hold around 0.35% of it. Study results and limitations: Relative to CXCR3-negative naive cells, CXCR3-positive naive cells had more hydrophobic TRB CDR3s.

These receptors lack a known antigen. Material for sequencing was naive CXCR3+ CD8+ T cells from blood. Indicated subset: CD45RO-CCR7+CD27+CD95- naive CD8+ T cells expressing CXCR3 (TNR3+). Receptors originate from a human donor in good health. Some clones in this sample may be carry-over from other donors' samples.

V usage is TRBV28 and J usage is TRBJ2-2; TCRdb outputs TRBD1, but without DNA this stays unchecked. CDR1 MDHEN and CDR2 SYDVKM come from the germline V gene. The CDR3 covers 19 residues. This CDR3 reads CASSLYVVRTTSDTGELFF. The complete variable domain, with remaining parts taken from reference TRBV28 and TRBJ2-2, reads DVKVTQSSRYLVKRTGEKVFLECVQDMDHENMFWYRQDPGLGLRLIYFSYDVKMKEKGDIPEGYSVSREKKERFSLILESASTNQTSMYLCASSLYVVRTTSDTGELFFGEGSRLTVL.

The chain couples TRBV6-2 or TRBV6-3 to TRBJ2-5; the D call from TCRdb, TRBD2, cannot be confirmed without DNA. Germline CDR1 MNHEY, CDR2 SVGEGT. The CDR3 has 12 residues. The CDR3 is CASSYSRSGTYF.

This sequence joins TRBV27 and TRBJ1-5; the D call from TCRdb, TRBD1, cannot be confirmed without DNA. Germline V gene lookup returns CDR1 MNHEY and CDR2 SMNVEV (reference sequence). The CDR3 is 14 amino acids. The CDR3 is CASSFGGLSQPQHF.

The chain's CDR3 is CASSSGEDTQYF. The chain has TRBV7-6 and TRBJ2-3. In germline, CDR1 is SGHVS, CDR2 FNYEAQ. CDR3 length equals 12 residues.

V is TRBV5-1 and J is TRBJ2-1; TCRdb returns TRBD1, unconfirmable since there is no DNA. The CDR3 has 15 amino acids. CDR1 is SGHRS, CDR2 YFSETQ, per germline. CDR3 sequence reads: CASRRSGQGALEQFF.

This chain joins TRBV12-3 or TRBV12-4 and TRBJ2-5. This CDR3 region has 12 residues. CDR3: CASSLSPGTQYF.

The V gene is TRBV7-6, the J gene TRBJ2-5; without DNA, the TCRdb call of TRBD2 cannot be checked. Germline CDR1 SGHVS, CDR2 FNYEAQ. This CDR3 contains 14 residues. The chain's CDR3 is CASSRRGGPETQYF.

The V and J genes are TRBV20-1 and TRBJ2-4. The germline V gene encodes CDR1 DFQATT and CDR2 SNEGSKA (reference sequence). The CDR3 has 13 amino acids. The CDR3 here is CSARVWTKNIQYF.

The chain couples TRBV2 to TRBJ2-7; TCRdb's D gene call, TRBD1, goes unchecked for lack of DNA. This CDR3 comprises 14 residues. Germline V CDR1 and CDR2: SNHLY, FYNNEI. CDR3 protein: CASSGTELTYEQYF.

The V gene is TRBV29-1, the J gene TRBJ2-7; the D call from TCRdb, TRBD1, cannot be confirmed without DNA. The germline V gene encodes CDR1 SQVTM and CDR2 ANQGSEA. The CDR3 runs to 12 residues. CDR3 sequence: CSVEDGGYEQYF.

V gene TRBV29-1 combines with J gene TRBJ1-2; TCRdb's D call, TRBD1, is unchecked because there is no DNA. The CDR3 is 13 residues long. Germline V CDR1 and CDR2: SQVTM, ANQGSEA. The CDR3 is CSVFTGALYGYTF. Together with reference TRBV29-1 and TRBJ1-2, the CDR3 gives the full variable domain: SAVISQKPSRDICQRGTSLTIQCQVDSQVTMMFWYRQQPGQSLTLIATANQGSEATYESGFVIDKFPISRPNLTFSTLTVSNMSPEDSSIYLCSVFTGALYGYTFGSGTRLTVV.

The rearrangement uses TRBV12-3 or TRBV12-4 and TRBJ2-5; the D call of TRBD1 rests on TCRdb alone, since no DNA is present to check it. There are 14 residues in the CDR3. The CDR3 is CASSPSVGPETQYF.

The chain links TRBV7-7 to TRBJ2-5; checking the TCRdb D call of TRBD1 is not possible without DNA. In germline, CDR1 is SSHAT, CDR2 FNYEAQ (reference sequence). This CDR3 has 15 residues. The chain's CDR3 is CASSLGDTDQETQYF.

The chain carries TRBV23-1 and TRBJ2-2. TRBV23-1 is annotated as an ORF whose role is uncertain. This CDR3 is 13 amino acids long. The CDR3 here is CGSSPPRTGELFF.

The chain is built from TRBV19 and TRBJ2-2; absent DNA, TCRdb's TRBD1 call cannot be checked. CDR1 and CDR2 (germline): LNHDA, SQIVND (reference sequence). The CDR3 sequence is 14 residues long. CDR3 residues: CASTPPGHTGELFF.

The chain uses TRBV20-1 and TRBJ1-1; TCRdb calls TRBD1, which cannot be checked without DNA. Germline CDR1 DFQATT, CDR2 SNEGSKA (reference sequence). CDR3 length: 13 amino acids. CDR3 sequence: CSARDRGRTEAFF.

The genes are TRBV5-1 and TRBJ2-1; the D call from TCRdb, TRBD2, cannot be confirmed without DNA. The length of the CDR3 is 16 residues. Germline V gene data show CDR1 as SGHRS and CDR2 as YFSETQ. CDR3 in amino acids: CASSLPPEGRDNEQFF.

The CDR3 region is CASSSSSGSYEQYF. The rearrangement links TRBV7-9 to TRBJ2-7. Germline V gene data show CDR1 as SEHNR and CDR2 as FQNEAQ (reference sequence). This CDR3 is built from 14 residues. The entire variable domain, with the rest obtained from reference TRBV7-9 and TRBJ2-7, is as follows: DTGVSQNPRHKITKRGQNVTFRCDPISEHNRLYWYRQTLGQGPEFLTYFQNEAQLEKSRLLSDRFSAERPKGSFSTLEIQRTEQGDSAMYLCASSSSSGSYEQYFGPGTRLTVT.

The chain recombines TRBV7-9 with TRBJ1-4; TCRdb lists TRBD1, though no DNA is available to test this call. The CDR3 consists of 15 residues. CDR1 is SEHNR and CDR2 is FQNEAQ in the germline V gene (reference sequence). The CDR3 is CASSAPEGDNEKLFF.

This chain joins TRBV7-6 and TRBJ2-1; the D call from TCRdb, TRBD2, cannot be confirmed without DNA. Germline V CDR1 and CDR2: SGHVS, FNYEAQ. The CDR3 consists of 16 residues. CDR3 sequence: CASSLFSGGNSNEQFF.

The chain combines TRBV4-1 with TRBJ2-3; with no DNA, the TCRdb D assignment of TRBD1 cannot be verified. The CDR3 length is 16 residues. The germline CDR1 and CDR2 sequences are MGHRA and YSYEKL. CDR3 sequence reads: CASSLKGGQPTDTQYF.

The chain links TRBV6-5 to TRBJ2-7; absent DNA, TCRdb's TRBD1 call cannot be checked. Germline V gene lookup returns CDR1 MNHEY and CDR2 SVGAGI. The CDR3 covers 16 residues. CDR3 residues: CASSYSGDRVISEQYF.

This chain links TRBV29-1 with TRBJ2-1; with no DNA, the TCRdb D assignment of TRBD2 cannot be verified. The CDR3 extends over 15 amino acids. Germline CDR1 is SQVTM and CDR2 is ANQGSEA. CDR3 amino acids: CSVEGASRENNEQFF.

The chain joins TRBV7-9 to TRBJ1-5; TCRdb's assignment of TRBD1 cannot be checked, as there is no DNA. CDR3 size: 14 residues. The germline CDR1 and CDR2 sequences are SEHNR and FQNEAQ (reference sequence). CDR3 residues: CASSSGGVGQPQHF.

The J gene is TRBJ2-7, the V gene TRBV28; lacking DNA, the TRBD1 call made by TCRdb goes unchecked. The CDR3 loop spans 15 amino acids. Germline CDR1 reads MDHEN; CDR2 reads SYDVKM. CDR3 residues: CASSSLGTDSYEQYF.

The CDR3 sequence: CASSLATGSSYNEQCF. The chain carries TRBV7-7 and TRBJ2-1. Germline values: CDR1 SSHAT, CDR2 FNYEAQ (reference sequence). The CDR3 spans 16 residues.

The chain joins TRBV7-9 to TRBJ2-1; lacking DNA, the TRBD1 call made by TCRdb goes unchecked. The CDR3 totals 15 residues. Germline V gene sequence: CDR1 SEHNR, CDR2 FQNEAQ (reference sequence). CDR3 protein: CASSMSGAPYNEQFF.

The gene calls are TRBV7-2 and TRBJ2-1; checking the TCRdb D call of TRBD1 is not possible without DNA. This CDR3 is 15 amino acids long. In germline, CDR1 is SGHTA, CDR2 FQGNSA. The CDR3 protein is CASSPDPLQGNEQFF.

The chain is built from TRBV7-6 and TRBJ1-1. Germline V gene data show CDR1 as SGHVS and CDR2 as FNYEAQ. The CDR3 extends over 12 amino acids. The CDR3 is CASSLYSGGAFF. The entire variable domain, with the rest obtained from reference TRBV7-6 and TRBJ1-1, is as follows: GAGVSQSPRYKVTKRGQDVALRCDPISGHVSLYWYRQALGQGPEFLTYFNYEAQQDKSGLPNDRFSAERPEGSISTLTIQRTEQRDSAMYRCASSLYSGGAFFGQGTRLTVV.

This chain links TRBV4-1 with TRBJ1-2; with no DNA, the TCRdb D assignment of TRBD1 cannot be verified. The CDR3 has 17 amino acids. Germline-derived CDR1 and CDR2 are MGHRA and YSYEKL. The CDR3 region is CASSQDLSSGGDYGYTF.